This T cell receptor beta chain originates from a study of PD-L1 blockade in urothelial cancer. Overall study: About 85% of the roughly 30 patients were males with bladder-origin urothelial cancer. Each blood sample yielded a median of 141,255 T cells. The study, taken as a whole, reports: Below-median TCR clonality that was measured in pretreatment blood predicted better survival.

The trim removed 7 bases at V and 8 bases at J, leaving 6 bases unmatched. CDR3 length: 14 residues. The germline CDR1 and CDR2 sequences are SNHLY and FYNNEI. For this clone: The target antigen is unknown.

Libraries were prepared by immunoSEQ multiplex PCR; TCRdb keeps only in-frame clonotypes and omits some of them. The table has some 80,000 clones, about nine tenths seen once; the top ten hold approximately 6%. Sampling of each patient yielded between 1 and 8 specimens, collected pretreatment and on-treatment. The V gene is TRBV2, the J gene TRBJ1-6; the match to TRBD1 covers 9 bases. The specimen comprised PBMCs, sampled around atezolizumab (anti-PD-L1) treatment. This clonotype was obtained from a woman in her sixties or seventies with urothelial cancer. The CDR3 bases are TGTGCCAGCATCCCCGGGACAGGGTATTCACCCCTCCACTTT. It codes for CASIPGTGYSPLHF.